These 20 T cell receptor beta chains originate from one sample sequenced in a study of blood T cell repertoires in COVID-19. Profiling relied on immunoSEQ multiplex PCR, and the TCRdb table lists in-frame clones only, not all of them. The top ten hold roughly 3.7% of the sample, which has about 170,000 clones, roughly 89% seen once. Sequencing was carried out using peripheral blood. The receptors were sampled from a man between 18 and 35 years old with active or convalescent COVID-19.

The chain's CDR3 is CATSAMTSGAYEQYF. The CDR3 DNA reads as TGTGCCACCAGTGCTATGACTAGCGGTGCCTACGAGCAGTACTTC. V usage is TRBV24-1 and J usage is TRBJ2-7, with 9 bases matching TRBD2. CDR1 and CDR2 (germline): KGHDR, SFDVKD. V gave up 5 bases and J gave up 2 bases; unmatched junction bases: 6. This CDR3 region has 15 residues.

This clone was detected once. The V and J genes are TRBV19 and TRBJ2-6; 9 bases are shared with TRBD1. This CDR3 has 13 amino acids. Per the germline V gene, CDR1 is LNHDA and CDR2 is SQIVND (reference sequence). J lost 9 bases, V lost 8 bases, and 5 bases had no gene match. Here the CDR3 DNA reads TGTGCCAGTGGGGGACAGGGAGGCAACGTCCTGACTTTC. It specifies CASGGQGGNVLTF.

The rearrangement links TRBV7-3 to TRBJ2-7, with 7 nucleotides matching TRBD2. The germline gives CDR1 SGHTA, CDR2 FQGTGA. The CDR3 consists of 14 residues. V shed 2 bases and J 5 bases; nucleotides not matched to a gene: 6. As DNA, the CDR3 is TGTGCCAGCAGCTTACCAGGGAGGGTGGACGAGCAGTACTTC. Its protein product is CASSLPGRVDEQYF.

This clone is a singleton in its sample. The rearrangement uses TRBV13 and TRBJ1-1, with D uncertain. Trimming stripped 2 bases from V and 3 bases from J, with 10 bases between. The CDR3 totals 14 residues. CDR1 PRHDT and CDR2 FYEKMQ come from the germline V gene (reference sequence). For the CDR3, the DNA is TGTGCCAGCAGCTTACCGGGATCGGACACTGAAGCTTTCTTT. This gives the protein CASSLPGSDTEAFF.

V usage is TRBV7-4 and J usage is TRBJ1-3; D is possibly TRBD1 (5 bases). V was cut by 7 bases and J by 4 bases, with 23 bases left in between. This CDR3 contains 17 residues. The V gene's germline CDR1 is SGHVT and CDR2 SQSDAQ. The CDR3 spells CASTPGGERGLGNTIYF. The CDR3 DNA follows: TGTGCCAGCACCCCTGGGGGGGAAAGGGGTTTAGGAAACACCATATATTTT.

This clone was seen a handful of times. CDR3 in amino acids: CASKLSTYYGYTF. In nucleotides, the CDR3 is TGCGCCAGCAAACTCTCCACCTACTATGGCTACACCTTC. The V and J genes are TRBV5-1 and TRBJ1-2; the D is unclear. The CDR3 contains 13 residues. The germline V and J ends were trimmed by 6 bases and 3 bases, with 12 bases remaining between them. Germline CDR1 reads SGHRS; CDR2 reads YFSETQ.

The chain links TRBV5-4 to TRBJ1-2; 8 nucleotides agree with TRBD1. Germline V CDR1 and CDR2: SGHNT, YYREEE (reference sequence). V was clipped by 2 bases and J by 4 bases; unmatched bases: 1. The CDR3 is made up of 13 amino acids. CDR3 DNA: TGTGCCAGCAGCTTCACAGGGGGCTATGGCTACACCTTC. The encoded protein is CASSFTGGYGYTF.

CDR3 loop: CASSFQGVDEKLFF. DNA for the CDR3: TGCGCCAGCAGCTTTCAAGGGGTGGATGAAAAACTGTTTTTT. This chain joins TRBV5-1 and TRBJ1-4; tentative D call: TRBD1 (5 bases). Trimming left V 2 bases short and J 6 bases short, with 11 bases between. Per the germline V gene, CDR1 is SGHRS and CDR2 is YFSETQ. The CDR3 extends over 14 amino acids.

The CDR3 coding sequence is TGTGCCAGCAGCGGGGACAGGGGTTCACCCCTCCACTTT. Translated: CASSGDRGSPLHF. This chain uses TRBV11-2 with TRBJ1-6, with 10 positions matching TRBD1. The V segment lost 5 bases and the J segment 9 bases; nucleotides outside the gene matches: 1. CDR1 and CDR2 (germline): SGHAT, FQNNGV. CDR3 length equals 13 residues.

The CDR3 bases are TGTGCCAGCACCAATTGGAGAGGGAATGAAGCTTTCTTT. It yields the protein CASTNWRGNEAFF. J is TRBJ1-1 and V is TRBV7-9; D is uncertain. V lost 7 bases and J 7 bases, leaving 16 bases between the germline ends. The CDR3 runs 13 residues. Germline V CDR1 and CDR2: SEHNR, FQNEAQ (reference sequence).

V gene TRBV7-2 combines with J gene TRBJ2-7, with 12 bases fitting TRBD2. The V gene end was trimmed by 5 bases and the J gene end by 6 bases; junction bases not matched to a gene: 5. This CDR3 comprises 14 residues. Germline CDR1 and CDR2: SGHTA and FQGNSA. Written as DNA, the CDR3 is TGTGCCAGCAGCCAAACTAGCGGGAGGTTCGAGCAGTACTTC. Its protein product is CASSQTSGRFEQYF.

In this sample, this clone turned up many times. This chain links TRBV19 with TRBJ2-7; no firm D call. Germline V gene sequence: CDR1 LNHDA, CDR2 SQIVND (reference sequence). The V end was cut by 0 bases, the J end by 5 bases, with 11 bases between. The CDR3 has 14 amino acids. The CDR3 is CASSIEGRSNEQYF. The CDR3 region has the DNA TGTGCCAGTAGTATAGAGGGCAGGTCTAACGAGCAGTACTTC.

The chain has TRBV19 and TRBJ1-5, with D maybe TRBD1 (5 bases). Germline CDR1 reads LNHDA; CDR2 reads SQIVND (reference sequence). V lost 6 bases and J lost 9, with 15 bases in between. CDR3 length equals 13 residues. The CDR3 nucleotides read TGTGCCAGTAGAAGGGACGGGGACTGGCCCCAGCATTTT. It translates to CASRRDGDWPQHF.

J is TRBJ2-7 and V is TRBV7-9; 9 positions match TRBD1. Germline V lookup: CDR1 SEHNR, CDR2 FQNEAQ (reference sequence). The ends lost 4 bases at V and 1 base at J; junction bases unmatched: 8. The CDR3 loop spans 16 amino acids. The CDR3 DNA reads as TGTGCCAGCAGCTGGGAGGGACAGGGCCTTTCCTACGAGCAGTACTTC. Translation gives CASSWEGQGLSYEQYF. The complete variable domain, with remaining parts taken from reference TRBV7-9 and TRBJ2-7, reads DTGVSQNPRHKITKRGQNVTFRCDPISEHNRLYWYRQTLGQGPEFLTYFQNEAQLEKSRLLSDRFSAERPKGSFSTLEIQRTEQGDSAMYLCASSWEGQGLSYEQYFGPGTRLTVT.

This rearrangement joins TRBV5-6 to TRBJ1-5, with TRBD1 matching 7 bases. CDR1 and CDR2 from the germline V gene are SGHDT and YYEEEE. CDR3 size: 18 residues. The trim removed 2 bases at V and 3 bases at J, leaving 14 bases unmatched. The CDR3 DNA is TGTGCCAGCAGCTTTTGGATTAAAGGGGGCCTGAACAATCAGCCCCAGCATTTT. Translated, it gives CASSFWIKGGLNNQPQHF. The variable domain in full, with the rest retrieved from reference TRBV5-6 and TRBJ1-5, is DAGVTQSPTHLIKTRGQQVTLRCSPKSGHDTVSWYQQALGQGPQFIFQYYEEEERQRGNFPDRFSGHQFPNYSSELNVNALLLGDSALYLCASSFWIKGGLNNQPQHFGDGTRLSIL.

This clone has only one observation. The chain carries TRBV28 and TRBJ2-5; D is possibly TRBD2 (5 bases). This CDR3 region has 15 residues. Trimming stripped 2 bases from V and 3 bases from J, with 13 bases between. CDR1 and CDR2 (germline): MDHEN, SYDVKM. CDR3 sequence: CASSLAGSIEETQYF. The CDR3 DNA sequence: TGTGCCAGCAGTTTAGCGGGCAGCATCGAAGAGACCCAGTACTTC.

The chain carries TRBV25-1 and TRBJ1-1, with D hard to call. CDR1 and CDR2 (germline): MGHDK, SYGVNS. This CDR3 has 13 amino acids. Trimming took 11 bases from V and 0 from J, leaving 13 bases between them. CDR3 region: CACATPMNTEAFF. CDR3 nucleotides: TGTGCCTGCGCTACTCCAATGAACACTGAAGCTTTCTTT. The full variable domain, with the rest looked up from reference TRBV25-1 and TRBJ1-1, is EADIYQTPRYLVIGTGKKITLECSQTMGHDKMYWYQQDPGMELHLIHYSYGVNSTEKGDLSSESTVSRIRTEHFPLTLESARPSHTSQYLCACATPMNTEAFFGQGTRLTVV.

J is TRBJ2-2 and V is TRBV14; 7 nucleotides agree with TRBD1. In germline, CDR1 is SGHDN, CDR2 FVKESK. V gave up 4 bases and J gave up 4 bases; unmatched junction bases: 9. The CDR3 totals 16 residues. The CDR3 spells CASSRIRDRATGELFF. CDR3 nucleotide sequence: TGTGCCAGCAGCCGGATCCGGGACAGAGCCACCGGGGAGCTGTTTTTT.

This rearrangement joins TRBV14 to TRBJ1-5; the match to TRBD1 covers 8 bases. CDR1 and CDR2 (germline): SGHDN, FVKESK. The CDR3 is 16 residues long. With 3 bases clipped from V and 3 bases from J, the junction kept 7 bases outside the gene matches. CDR3 in amino acids: CASSQLWTGSNQPQHF. The CDR3 region has the DNA TGTGCCAGCAGCCAGCTCTGGACAGGGTCCAATCAGCCCCAGCATTTT.

This clone was counted a single time. CDR3 sequence (DNA): TGTGCCAGCAAGAGTTTCCATGGCTACACCTTC. Its protein is CASKSFHGYTF. The V call is TRBV6-5, the J call TRBJ1-2; D not resolved. This CDR3 comprises 11 residues. The V end lost 7 bases, the J end lost 6 bases, and 9 bases lay between the germline ends. Germline V gives CDR1 MNHEY, CDR2 SVGAGI.